These 4 T cell receptor beta chains originate from one sample sequenced in a study of T cells after posttransplantation cyclophosphamide. Busulfan-fludarabine conditioning, marrow transplant, and cyclophosphamide on days +3 and +4 were administered. Sequencing used immunoSEQ multiplex PCR; TCRdb keeps in-frame clones, though not all of them. This sample has around 7,700 clones, each found more than once. The sample in question was PBMCs, obtained 94 days after allogeneic stem cell transplant with posttransplant cyclophosphamide. The source of these receptors is a female patient in her sixties who received an allogeneic stem cell transplant from an unrelated donor, was CMV-positive, and had acute GVHD only. Some T cells may possibly be graft donor cells.

Ten or more counts support this clone. The chain couples TRBV28 to TRBJ2-7; weak D call: TRBD2 (5 bases). The V gene lost 5 bases and the J gene lost 2 bases, with 7 bases spanning the gap. The CDR3 runs to 12 residues. Germline V gene data show CDR1 as MDHEN and CDR2 as SYDVKM. The CDR3 bases are TGTGCCAGCAGTAGAGGGCCCTACGAGCAGTACTTC. It is translated as CASSRGPYEQYF.

At least ten counts were recorded for this clone. This sequence joins TRBV2 and TRBJ1-1; D is undetermined. This CDR3 has 12 amino acids. Trimming stripped 7 bases from V and 1 base from J, with 7 bases between. Per germline, CDR1 SNHLY and CDR2 FYNNEI. The CDR3 region is CASNTANTEAFF. The CDR3, as DNA: TGTGCCAGCAATACAGCGAACACTGAAGCTTTCTTT. Complete variable domain (other parts from reference TRBV2 and TRBJ1-1): EPEVTQTPSHQVTQMGQEVILRCVPISNHLYFYWYRQILGQKVEFLVSFYNNEISEKSEIFDDQFSVERPDGSNFTLKIRSTKLEDSAMYFCASNTANTEAFFGQGTRLTVV.

This clone was recorded at least ten times. The chain couples TRBV19 to TRBJ2-7; 12 bases line up with TRBD2. Germline CDR1 is LNHDA and CDR2 is SQIVND (reference sequence). Unmatched junction bases numbered 4, after V lost 0 bases and J lost 4 bases. The length of the CDR3 is 16 residues. The CDR3 protein is CASSIDGLAGSYEQYF. CDR3 nucleotide sequence: TGTGCCAGTAGTATAGATGGACTAGCGGGATCGTACGAGCAGTACTTC. The whole variable domain, remainder taken from reference TRBV19 and TRBJ2-7, is DGGITQSPKYLFRKEGQNVTLSCEQNLNHDAMYWYRQDPGQGLRLIYYSQIVNDFQKGDIAEGYSVSREKKESFPLTVTSAQKNPTAFYLCASSIDGLAGSYEQYFGPGTRLTVT.

This clone was observed many times. The chain has TRBV5-1 and TRBJ2-1, with a possible D match to TRBD2 (7 bases). V was shortened by 6 bases and J by 7 bases, with 17 bases between the two germline ends. Germline V lookup: CDR1 SGHRS, CDR2 YFSETQ. CDR3 length: 14 amino acids. CDR3 in amino acids: CASNTPGGTNEQFF. The CDR3 DNA follows: TGCGCCAGCAATACGCCGGGGGGCACTAATGAGCAGTTCTTC.